This T cell receptor beta chain was documented in a study of control samples from healthy donors and cancer patients. Libraries were prepared by immunoSEQ multiplex PCR; TCRdb keeps only in-frame clonotypes and omits some of them. The table has fewer than 15,000 clones, 60% to 85% seen once; the top ten hold 7.5% to 8.5%. Germline values: CDR1 MNHEY, CDR2 SVGAGI. This CDR3 region has 14 residues. The V and J ends lost 0 bases and 2 bases respectively, with 7 bases between them. The chain has TRBV6-5 and TRBJ1-2; D remains ambiguous. Sequencing was performed on formalin-fixed, paraffin-embedded tissue. This TCR was sampled from a male donor with melanoma. For the CDR3, the DNA is TGTGCCAGCAGTTACTCGACGGGAAACTATGGCTACACCTTC. Its protein is CASSYSTGNYGYTF.